This T cell receptor (beta chain) was retrieved from a study of blood T cell repertoires in COVID-19 (dated by TCRdb to about 2020). At the level of the whole study: Collaborator samples came from the United States, Italy and Spain and covered acute and convalescent phases of COVID-19. The repertoires were released in a freely available public database meant as a resource for research on the immune response to SARS-CoV-2. HLA class I and class II types, where available, came from metadata supplied by the sample provider rather than from assay-based typing. Subjects who had been exposed to COVID-19, were actively infected with it, or had recovered from it provided the deeply sampled blood TCRbeta repertoires that made up the dataset. The prospective study material was composed of cDNA or gDNA derived from T cells, B-cell-depleted T cells, or PBMCs. The sample metadata nearly always contained a de-identified subject ID, COVID-19 status, age in years and sex. The samples were drawn from the first 160 participants of the ongoing ImmuneRACE study and from over 950 subjects provided by 6 global collaborators.

Participants in the prospective study were enrolled through a virtual design, were aged roughly 18 to 90 years, and lived in roughly 25 United States geographic areas. To assign participants to cohorts, the prospective study relied on clinical history that participants themselves reported in a screening survey and a study questionnaire. A participant counted as exposed if, within 2 weeks of entering the study, that participant had been in contact with someone who had a PCR-confirmed or clinician-diagnosed COVID-19 case. Each participant in the prospective study had whole blood, serum and a nasopharyngeal or oropharyngeal swab collected by mobile phlebotomists. Prospective study participants could optionally give additional blood draws and questionnaires over a roughly two-month period. Before DNA extraction, blood samples from the prospective study were shipped at room temperature or frozen. Between the V and J ends, shortened by 0 bases and 7 bases respectively, the junction contains 13 bases. Reading from cysteine to phenylalanine, the CDR3 counts 15 amino acids. Of the read, only the CDR3 DNA is kept; its 45 bases are in frame from base 1. As encoded in the germline V gene, CDR1 is MNHEY while CDR2 is SVGAGI.

TCRbeta CDR3 regions were amplified from genomic DNA by means of the immunoSEQ Assay, a bias-controlled multiplex PCR. In the source study's methods: The number of nucleated cells in each sample was estimated by amplification of reference gene primers within the assay. To quantify the absolute abundance of each unique TCRbeta CDR3 rearrangement, sequence reads were collapsed and filtered. For each sample, productive Simpson clonality was calculated as the square root of Simpson's diversity index across productive rearrangements. In TCRdb, the immuneACCESS table is reduced to in-frame sequences with V and J assigned. These tables do not hold every clone; where another copy was compared, an unresolved V gene accounts for under half, and the others remain unexplained. That table supplies the V and J calls and clone size; D and trimming were determined from the DNA. The sample table lists 150,000 to 200,000 clones, about 83% of them with a count of one. The ten biggest clones cover roughly 3.2% of the sample.

Study-wide findings and limitations: How much clinical and demographic metadata was included differed by source and by participant, and the metadata was provided uncurated.

Note on this clone: Which antigen it targets is not known. Per-base qualities were not stored, and no clone one base away is much larger.

The sample was PBMCs or T cells enriched from blood (not recorded which). The rearranged segments are TRBV6-5 and TRBJ2-1; the D segment could be TRBD2, given 5 matching bases. The receptor was isolated from a woman aged 30 to 39 who had been exposed to COVID-19. In nucleotide form, the sequence is TGTGCCAGCAGTTACTCGGACGGGCGGGTTAATGAGCAGTTCTTC. The encoded protein is CASSYSDGRVNEQFF.